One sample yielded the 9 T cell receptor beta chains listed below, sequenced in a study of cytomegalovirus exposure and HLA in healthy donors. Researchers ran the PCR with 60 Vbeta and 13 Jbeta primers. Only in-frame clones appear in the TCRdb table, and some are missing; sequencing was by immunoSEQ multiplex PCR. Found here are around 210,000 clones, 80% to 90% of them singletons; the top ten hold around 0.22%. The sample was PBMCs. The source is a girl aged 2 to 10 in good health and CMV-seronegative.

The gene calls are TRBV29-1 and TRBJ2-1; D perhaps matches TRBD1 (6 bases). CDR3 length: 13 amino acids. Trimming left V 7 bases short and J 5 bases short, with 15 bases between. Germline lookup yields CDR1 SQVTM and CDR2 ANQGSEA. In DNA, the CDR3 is TGCAGCGGGACAGTGCTTCGGCACAATGAGCAGTTCTTC. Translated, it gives CSGTVLRHNEQFF.

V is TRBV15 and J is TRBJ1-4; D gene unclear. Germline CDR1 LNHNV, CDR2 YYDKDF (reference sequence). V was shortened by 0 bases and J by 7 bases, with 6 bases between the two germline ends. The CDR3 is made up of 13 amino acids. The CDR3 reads CATSRDLAEKLFF. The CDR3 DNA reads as TGTGCCACCAGCAGAGACTTAGCTGAAAAACTGTTTTTT.

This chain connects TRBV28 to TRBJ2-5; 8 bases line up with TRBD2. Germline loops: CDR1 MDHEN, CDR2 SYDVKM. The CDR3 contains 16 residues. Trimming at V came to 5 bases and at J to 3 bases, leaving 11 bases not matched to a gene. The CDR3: CASSPSGGVVKETQYF. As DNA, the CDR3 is TGTGCCAGCAGTCCTTCGGGGGGGGTGGTAAAAGAGACCCAGTACTTC.

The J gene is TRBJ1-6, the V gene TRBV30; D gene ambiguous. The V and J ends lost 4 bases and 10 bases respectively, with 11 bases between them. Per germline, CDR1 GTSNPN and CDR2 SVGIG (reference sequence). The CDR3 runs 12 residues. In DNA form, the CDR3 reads TGTGCCTGGAAGGTCCTACTATCACCCCTCCACTTT. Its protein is CAWKVLLSPLHF.

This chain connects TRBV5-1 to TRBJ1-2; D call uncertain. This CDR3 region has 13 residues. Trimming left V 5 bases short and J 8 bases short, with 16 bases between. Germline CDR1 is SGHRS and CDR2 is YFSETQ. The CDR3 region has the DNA TGCGCCAGCAGACTAGGGAACTTAGGCGGCTACACCTTC. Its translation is CASRLGNLGGYTF.

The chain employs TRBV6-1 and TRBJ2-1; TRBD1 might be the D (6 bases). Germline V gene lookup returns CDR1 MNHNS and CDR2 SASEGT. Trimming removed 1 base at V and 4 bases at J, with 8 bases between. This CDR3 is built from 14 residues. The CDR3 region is CASSEVTGYNEQFF. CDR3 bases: TGTGCCAGCAGTGAAGTGACAGGATACAATGAGCAGTTCTTC.

As DNA, the CDR3 is TGTGCCAGCAGCTTAGGACAGGGCCCCGAAAAACTGTTTTTT. Its translation is CASSLGQGPEKLFF. The chain has TRBV7-6 and TRBJ1-4; 7 bases agree with TRBD1. This CDR3 has 14 amino acids. Germline values: CDR1 SGHVS, CDR2 FNYEAQ. Trimming cost V 1 base and J 8 bases; bases outside gene matches: 4.

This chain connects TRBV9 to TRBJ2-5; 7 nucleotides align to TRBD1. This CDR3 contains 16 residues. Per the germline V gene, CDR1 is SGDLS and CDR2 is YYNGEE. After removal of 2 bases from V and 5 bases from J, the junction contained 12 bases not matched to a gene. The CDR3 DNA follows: TGTGCCAGCAGCGTGTCGGCCACAGGGGCTTACGAGACCCAGTACTTC. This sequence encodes CASSVSATGAYETQYF.

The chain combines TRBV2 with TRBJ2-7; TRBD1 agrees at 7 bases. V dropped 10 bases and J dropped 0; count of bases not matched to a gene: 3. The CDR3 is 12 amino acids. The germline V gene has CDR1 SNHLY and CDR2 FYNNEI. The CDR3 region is CATQGSSYEQYF. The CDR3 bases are TGTGCCACACAGGGGTCCTCCTACGAGCAGTACTTC.